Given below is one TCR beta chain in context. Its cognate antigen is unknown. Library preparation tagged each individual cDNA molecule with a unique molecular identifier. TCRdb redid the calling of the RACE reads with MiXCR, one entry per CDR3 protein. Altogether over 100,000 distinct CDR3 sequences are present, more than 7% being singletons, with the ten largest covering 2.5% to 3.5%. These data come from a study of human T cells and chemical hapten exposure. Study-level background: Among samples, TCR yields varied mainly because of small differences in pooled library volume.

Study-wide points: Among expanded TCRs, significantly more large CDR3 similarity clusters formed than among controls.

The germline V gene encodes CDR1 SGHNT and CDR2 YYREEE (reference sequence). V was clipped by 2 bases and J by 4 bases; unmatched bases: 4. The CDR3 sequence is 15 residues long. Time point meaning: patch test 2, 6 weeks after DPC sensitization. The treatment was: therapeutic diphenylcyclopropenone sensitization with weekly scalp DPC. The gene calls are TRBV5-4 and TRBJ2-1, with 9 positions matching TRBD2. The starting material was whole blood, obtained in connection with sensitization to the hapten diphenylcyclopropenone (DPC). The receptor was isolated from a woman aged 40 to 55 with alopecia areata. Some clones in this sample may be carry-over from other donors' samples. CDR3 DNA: TGTGCCAGCAGCTTTGCGGGGGGGCGGTACAATGAGCAGTTCTTC. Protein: CASSFAGGRYNEQFF.